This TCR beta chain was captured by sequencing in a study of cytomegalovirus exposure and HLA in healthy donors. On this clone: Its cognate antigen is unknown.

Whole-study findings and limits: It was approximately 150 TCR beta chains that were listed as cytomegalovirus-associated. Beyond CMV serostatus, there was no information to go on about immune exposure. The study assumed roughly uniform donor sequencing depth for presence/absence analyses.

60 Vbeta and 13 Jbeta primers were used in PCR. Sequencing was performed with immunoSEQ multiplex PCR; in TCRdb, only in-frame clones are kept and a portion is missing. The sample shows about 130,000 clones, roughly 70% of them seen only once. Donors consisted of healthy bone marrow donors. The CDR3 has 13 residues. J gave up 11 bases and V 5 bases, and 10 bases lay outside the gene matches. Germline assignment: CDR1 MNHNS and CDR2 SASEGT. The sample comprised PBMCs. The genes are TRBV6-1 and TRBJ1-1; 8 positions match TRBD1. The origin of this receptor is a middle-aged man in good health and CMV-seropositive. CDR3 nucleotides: TGTGCCAGCAGTCCTAGGGGACAGGCCACGGCTTTCTTT. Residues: CASSPRGQATAFF.